Listed below are T cell receptor beta chains from one sample, sequenced in a study of Tregs in tolerant kidney transplant recipients. Some clones are missing from TCRdb's copy, which holds only in-frame ones; the method was immunoSEQ multiplex PCR. The data show around 15,000 clones, around 80% seen once. Here the sequenced sample was Tregs from blood, taken before the transplant. The receptors derive from a human donor who received a combined kidney and bone marrow transplant. CDR3s include the opening cysteine and the closing phenylalanine or tryptophan. D genes are given only for firm matches. Size is stated for part of the rows, as once, few or many counts, or as a class when the clone is expanded.

clone size: .; D gene: TRBD2; J gene: TRBJ2-2; V gene: TRBV7-2; CDR3 protein: CASSTRLAGVGELFF; CDR3 DNA: TGTGCCAGCAGCACCCGACTAGCGGGAGTCGGGGAGCTGTTTTTT
clone size: .; D gene: .; J gene: TRBJ2-6; V gene: TRBV19; CDR3 protein: CASSNQDPNVLTF; CDR3 DNA: TGTGCCAGTAGTAATCAGGATCCCAACGTCCTGACTTTC
clone size: .; D gene: .; J gene: TRBJ2-3; V gene: TRBV5-6; CDR3 protein: CASSPVGRRSLSTDTQYF; CDR3 DNA: TGTGCCAGCAGTCCGGTGGGGAGGAGGTCACTTAGCACAGATACGCAGTATTTT
clone size: .; D gene: .; J gene: TRBJ1-4; V gene: TRBV2; CDR3 protein: CASRQATTNEKLFF; CDR3 DNA: TGTGCCAGCAGACAGGCAACAACTAATGAAAAACTGTTTTTT
clone size: .; D gene: .; J gene: TRBJ2-3; V gene: TRBV6-5; CDR3 protein: CASSSPDTQYF; CDR3 DNA: TGTGCCAGCAGCTCCCCAGATACGCAGTATTTT
clone size: .; D gene: .; J gene: TRBJ2-5; V gene: TRBV11-2; CDR3 protein: CASSIKETQYF; CDR3 DNA: TGTGCCAGCAGCATAAAAGAGACCCAGTACTTC
clone size: .; D gene: .; J gene: TRBJ1-4; V gene: TRBV6-5; CDR3 protein: CASSSGRTNEKLFF; CDR3 DNA: TGTGCCAGCAGTTCCGGTCGGACTAATGAAAAACTGTTTTTT
clone size: .; D gene: .; J gene: TRBJ1-6; V gene: TRBV10-2; CDR3 protein: CASTTQGYDSPLHF; CDR3 DNA: TGCGCCAGTACTACACAGGGTTACGATTCACCCCTCCACTTT
clone size: few; D gene: TRBD1; J gene: TRBJ2-7; V gene: TRBV14; CDR3 protein: CASSQGQGGRYEQYF; CDR3 DNA: TGTGCCAGCAGCCAGGGACAGGGGGGGAGGTACGAGCAGTACTTC
clone size: few; D gene: .; J gene: TRBJ1-1; V gene: TRBV28; CDR3 protein: CASSSTGNTEAFF; CDR3 DNA: TGTGCCAGCAGTTCCACAGGGAACACTGAAGCTTTCTTT
clone size: .; D gene: .; J gene: TRBJ1-2; V gene: TRBV28; CDR3 protein: CASSLLDHYGYTF; CDR3 DNA: TGTGCCAGCAGTCTCCTAGACCACTATGGCTACACCTTC
clone size: .; D gene: TRBD1; J gene: TRBJ1-5; V gene: TRBV5-1; CDR3 protein: CASSLDRGKPQHF; CDR3 DNA: TGCGCCAGCAGCTTGGACAGGGGTAAGCCCCAGCATTTT
clone size: .; D gene: TRBD1; J gene: TRBJ1-4; V gene: TRBV13; CDR3 protein: CASSRTGRATNEKLFF; CDR3 DNA: TGTGCCAGCAGCCGGACAGGGCGGGCAACTAATGAAAAACTGTTTTTT
clone size: .; D gene: .; J gene: TRBJ2-5; V gene: TRBV6-1; CDR3 protein: CASSVTSQETQYF; CDR3 DNA: TGTGCCAGCAGTGTGACTAGCCAAGAGACCCAGTACTTC
clone size: .; D gene: TRBD1; J gene: TRBJ1-1; V gene: TRBV30; CDR3 protein: CAWSWDRDTEAFF; CDR3 DNA: TGTGCCTGGAGTTGGGACAGGGACACTGAAGCTTTCTTT
clone size: .; D gene: TRBD1; J gene: TRBJ1-5; V gene: TRBV5-1; CDR3 protein: CASSPGGQGTQPQHF; CDR3 DNA: TGCGCCAGCAGCCCGGGGGGACAGGGGACTCAGCCCCAGCATTTT
clone size: few; D gene: TRBD1; J gene: TRBJ1-2; V gene: TRBV7-2; CDR3 protein: CASTLDRFNYGYTF; CDR3 DNA: TGTGCCAGCACCTTGGACAGGTTCAACTATGGCTACACCTTC
clone size: .; D gene: TRBD1; J gene: TRBJ1-1; V gene: TRBV5-1; CDR3 protein: CASSLLTGVNTEAFF; CDR3 DNA: TGCGCCAGCAGCCTACTTACAGGGGTGAACACTGAAGCTTTCTTT
clone size: .; D gene: TRBD2; J gene: TRBJ2-3; V gene: TRBV27; CDR3 protein: CASSLRLAGPSTDTQYF; CDR3 DNA: TGTGCCAGCAGTCTGCGACTAGCGGGCCCTAGCACAGATACGCAGTATTTT
clone size: .; D gene: .; J gene: TRBJ2-1; V gene: TRBV28; CDR3 protein: CASSSAAGSSYNEQFF; CDR3 DNA: TGTGCCAGCAGTTCCGCAGCGGGCAGCTCCTACAATGAGCAGTTCTTC
clone size: .; D gene: .; J gene: TRBJ2-1; V gene: TRBV7-9; CDR3 protein: CASSLDLAYYNEQFF; CDR3 DNA: TGTGCCAGCAGCTTAGACTTAGCTTACTACAATGAGCAGTTCTTC
clone size: .; D gene: .; J gene: TRBJ2-7; V gene: TRBV5-1; CDR3 protein: CASSLVGGPSYEQYF; CDR3 DNA: TGCGCCAGCAGCTTGGTAGGCGGGCCCTCCTACGAGCAGTACTTC
clone size: .; D gene: .; J gene: TRBJ1-4; V gene: TRBV28; CDR3 protein: CASSSPGGNNEKLFF; CDR3 DNA: TGTGCCAGCAGTTCCCCGGGGGGAAATAATGAAAAACTGTTTTTT
clone size: .; D gene: TRBD1; J gene: TRBJ2-7; V gene: TRBV6-1; CDR3 protein: CASSEMDRAYEQYF; CDR3 DNA: TGTGCCAGCAGTGAAATGGACAGGGCATACGAGCAGTACTTC
clone size: .; D gene: TRBD1; J gene: TRBJ1-6; V gene: TRBV11-2; CDR3 protein: CASSRQGENSPLHF; CDR3 DNA: TGTGCCAGCAGCCGACAGGGGGAGAATTCACCCCTCCACTTT
clone size: .; D gene: .; J gene: TRBJ2-5; V gene: TRBV7-6; CDR3 protein: CASSFTGPQETQYF; CDR3 DNA: TGTGCCAGCAGTTTCACAGGGCCCCAAGAGACCCAGTACTTC
clone size: once; D gene: .; J gene: TRBJ2-5; V gene: TRBV18; CDR3 protein: CASSPQRGGDFSGTQYF; CDR3 DNA: TGTGCCAGCTCGCCACAAAGAGGGGGGGACTTCTCTGGGACCCAGTACTTC
clone size: .; D gene: TRBD2; J gene: TRBJ2-3; V gene: TRBV5-1; CDR3 protein: CASSLTSVRDTQYF; CDR3 DNA: TGCGCCAGCAGCTTGACTAGCGTGCGGGATACGCAGTATTTT
clone size: .; D gene: .; J gene: TRBJ2-7; V gene: TRBV7-2; CDR3 protein: CASSLRRRGEQYF; CDR3 DNA: TGTGCCAGCAGCTTAAGAAGGCGCGGCGAGCAGTACTTC
clone size: .; D gene: .; J gene: TRBJ1-1; V gene: TRBV6-1; CDR3 protein: CASTQGWATEAFF; CDR3 DNA: TGTGCCAGCACCCAGGGTTGGGCCACTGAAGCTTTCTTT
clone size: .; D gene: TRBD2; J gene: TRBJ2-7; V gene: TRBV28; CDR3 protein: CASSLLAGVYEQYF; CDR3 DNA: TGTGCCAGCAGTTTACTAGCGGGAGTCTACGAGCAGTACTTC
clone size: .; D gene: .; J gene: TRBJ1-1; V gene: TRBV6-5; CDR3 protein: CASFSGWVEAFF; CDR3 DNA: TGTGCCAGCTTTTCGGGTTGGGTTGAAGCTTTCTTT
clone size: .; D gene: .; J gene: TRBJ2-7; V gene: TRBV6-5; CDR3 protein: CASSYSILREYEQYF; CDR3 DNA: TGTGCCAGCAGTTACTCGATCCTCCGGGAATACGAGCAGTACTTC
clone size: .; D gene: .; J gene: TRBJ2-5; V gene: TRBV4-2; CDR3 protein: CASSGHLTPGLRGETQYF; CDR3 DNA: TGTGCCAGCAGCGGCCACCTAACTCCGGGCCTAAGGGGAGAGACCCAGTACTTC
clone size: .; D gene: TRBD2; J gene: TRBJ2-1; V gene: TRBV6-5; CDR3 protein: CASSQTSGRVNEQFF; CDR3 DNA: TGTGCCAGCAGCCAAACTAGCGGGAGGGTCAATGAGCAGTTCTTC
clone size: .; D gene: .; J gene: TRBJ2-3; V gene: TRBV2; CDR3 protein: CASARLESDTQYF; CDR3 DNA: TGTGCCAGCGCCAGACTAGAGTCAGATACGCAGTATTTT
clone size: .; D gene: .; J gene: TRBJ2-5; V gene: TRBV7-2; CDR3 protein: CASSLPGAQYF; CDR3 DNA: TGTGCCAGCAGCTTACCAGGGGCCCAGTACTTC
clone size: few; D gene: TRBD1; J gene: TRBJ1-2; V gene: TRBV6-1; CDR3 protein: CASTSPGQGLFGYTF; CDR3 DNA: TGTGCCAGCACCAGCCCGGGACAGGGTTTATTTGGCTACACCTTC
clone size: .; D gene: .; J gene: TRBJ1-1; V gene: TRBV7-8; CDR3 protein: CASSLVVTFPAFF; CDR3 DNA: TGTGCCAGCAGCTTAGTAGTAACTTTTCCGGCTTTCTTT
clone size: few; D gene: .; J gene: TRBJ2-7; V gene: TRBV5-1; CDR3 protein: CAPPAGMRGEQYF; CDR3 DNA: TGCGCCCCGCCGGCCGGGATGCGGGGCGAGCAGTACTTC
clone size: .; D gene: .; J gene: TRBJ2-2; V gene: TRBV5-5; CDR3 protein: CASSLRWDWNTGELFF; CDR3 DNA: TGTGCCAGCAGCTTGAGGTGGGACTGGAACACCGGGGAGCTGTTTTTT
clone size: .; D gene: .; J gene: TRBJ2-7; V gene: TRBV19; CDR3 protein: CASSMSPGYEQYF; CDR3 DNA: TGTGCCAGTAGTATGTCTCCGGGCTACGAGCAGTACTTC
clone size: .; D gene: .; J gene: TRBJ2-6; V gene: TRBV5-1; CDR3 protein: CASSPGNSGANVLTF; CDR3 DNA: TGCGCCAGCAGCCCAGGAAACTCTGGGGCCAACGTCCTGACTTTC
clone size: .; D gene: TRBD2; J gene: TRBJ2-6; V gene: TRBV30; CDR3 protein: CAWSRLAGLNVLTF; CDR3 DNA: TGTGCCTGGAGCAGGTTAGCGGGACTCAACGTCCTGACTTTC
clone size: .; D gene: TRBD2; J gene: TRBJ2-1; V gene: TRBV5-1; CDR3 protein: CASSSSGGVNNEQFF; CDR3 DNA: TGCGCCAGCAGCTCTAGCGGGGGAGTGAACAATGAGCAGTTCTTC
clone size: once; D gene: .; J gene: TRBJ2-4; V gene: TRBV15; CDR3 protein: CATSRDEDLAKNIQYF; CDR3 DNA: TGTGCCACCAGCAGAGATGAGGATCTAGCCAAAAACATTCAGTACTTC